Given below is one T cell receptor beta chain in context. This entry belongs to a study of T-cell memory formation after mild COVID-19. TCRdb independently ran MiXCR on the 5' RACE reads; one entry per CDR3 protein. The profile shows about 610,000 distinct CDR3 sequences, roughly 17% of them singletons. V lost 4 bases, J lost 7 bases, and 18 bases lay in between. Germline V gene lookup returns CDR1 SGHNT and CDR2 YYREEE (reference sequence). CDR3 length: 15 amino acids. The sequencing sample was made of PBMCs or a T cell subset sorted from them (not recorded which). The chain is built from TRBV5-4 and TRBJ2-1; D assignment may be TRBD1 or TRBD2 (6 bases each). The receptor's source is an adult woman who had mild COVID-19 (a few samples of this study predate the infection). Cell type and time point are not known. Here the CDR3 DNA reads TGTGCCAGCAGCCTAGGGGGAATGAGCGGGAATGAGCAGTTCTTC. This codes for CASSLGGMSGNEQFF.